The 11 T cell receptor beta chains below all came from one sample that was sequenced in a study of T cell repertoires in cytomegalovirus infection. These receptors lack a known antigen. One entry per CDR3 protein, called by TCRdb with MiXCR from the reads. The profile covers some 920,000 distinct CDR3 sequences, with approximately 31% appearing a single time and roughly 13% taken by the ten largest. This specimen was cultured CD8+ T cells from PBMCs, taken from culture after CMV antigen stimulation. These receptors were collected from a human donor in good health (CMV status not recorded). Some clones in this sample may be carry-over from other donors' samples.

V gene TRBV6-2 or TRBV6-3 combines with J gene TRBJ2-5; 15 bases map to TRBD2. The V and J ends lost 4 bases and 5 bases, in that order; junction bases with no gene match: 8. The germline V gene has CDR1 MNHEY and CDR2 SVGEGT. The CDR3 consists of 17 residues. The CDR3, as DNA: TGTGCCAGCAGTTCGGAGGGACTAGCGGGGGGAGCGGAGACCCAGTACTTC. Protein sequence: CASSSEGLAGGAETQYF.

A single count supports this clonotype. The chain is built from TRBV7-9 and TRBJ2-4; 7 bases agree with TRBD1. This CDR3 comprises 14 residues. Trimming cost V 5 bases and J 5 bases; bases outside gene matches: 6. Germline loops: CDR1 SEHNR, CDR2 FQNEAQ (reference sequence). The CDR3 is CASSPSDRQNIQYF. The CDR3 DNA sequence: TGTGCCAGCAGCCCCTCGGACAGGCAAAACATTCAGTACTTC.

The rearrangement joins TRBV20-1 to TRBJ1-4, with TRBD1 matching over 7 bases. The germline CDR1 and CDR2 sequences are DFQATT and SNEGSKA (reference sequence). V shed 0 bases, J shed 8 bases, and the junction held 9 bases outside the gene matches. This CDR3 has 15 residues. CDR3 loop: CSARDRDREGEKLFF. The CDR3 nucleotides are TGCAGTGCTAGAGACCGAGACAGGGAAGGCGAAAAACTGTTTTTT.

The CDR3 nucleotides are TGTGCCAGCACCTCGGACGGGGACTCTGGAAACACCATATATTTT. Protein product: CASTSDGDSGNTIYF. The J gene is TRBJ1-3, the V gene TRBV6-1; the D is unclear. The CDR3 has 15 residues. Looked up from germline, CDR1 is MNHNS and CDR2 is SASEGT. Trimming took 7 bases from V and 0 from J, leaving 13 bases between them.

This clonotype has ten or more counts. The gene calls are TRBV7-2 and TRBJ2-3; no firm D call. V was shortened by 1 base and J by 2 bases, with 16 bases between the two germline ends. The CDR3 is made up of 17 amino acids. Germline V gene sequence: CDR1 SGHTA, CDR2 FQGNSA. The CDR3 coding sequence is TGTGCCAGCAGCTTAGACTTACCAGTTGATCTCACAGATACGCAGTATTTT. Protein sequence: CASSLDLPVDLTDTQYF.

At least ten counts were recorded for this clonotype. The chain joins TRBV7-6 to TRBJ2-6; a weak D match, TRBD1 (7 bases). The V gene lost 4 bases and the J gene lost 3 bases, with 10 bases spanning the gap. CDR1 SGHVS and CDR2 FNYEAQ come from the germline V gene. The CDR3 runs 15 residues. The CDR3 DNA sequence: TGTGCCAGCAGCTCCAGGGGGGATGGGGCCAACGTCCTGACTTTC. This gives the protein CASSSRGDGANVLTF.

This clonotype was detected a few times. The chain carries TRBV12-3 or TRBV12-4 and TRBJ1-1; TRBD1 is a possible D gene (6 bases). This CDR3 contains 12 residues. Trimming stripped 6 bases from V and 6 bases from J, with 11 bases between. CDR3 region: CASRADSPEAFF. CDR3 coding DNA: TGTGCCAGCAGGGCGGACAGTCCTGAAGCTTTCTTT.

This clonotype has a handful of counts. The chain is built from TRBV4-3 and TRBJ2-2, with 9 nucleotides matching TRBD2. V trimming: 4 bases; J trimming: 4 bases; junction bases outside the gene matches: 10. The CDR3 has 17 residues. Germline CDR1 reads LGHNA; CDR2 reads YSLEER. CDR3 sequence: CASSLRRASGVTGELFF. Here the CDR3 DNA reads TGCGCCAGCAGCCTTCGACGGGCTAGCGGGGTCACCGGGGAGCTGTTTTTT.

The chain has TRBV7-9 and TRBJ1-1; D is undetermined. There are 12 residues in the CDR3. Germline V gene sequence: CDR1 SEHNR, CDR2 FQNEAQ (reference sequence). V was trimmed by 7 bases and J by 5 bases, leaving 11 bases between them. This chain's CDR3 is CASIPTPTEAFF. The DNA of the CDR3 is TGTGCCAGCATCCCGACTCCTACTGAAGCTTTCTTT.

This clonotype was recorded a few times. The chain combines TRBV24-1 with TRBJ1-5; a weak D match, TRBD1 (5 bases). Between the trimmed V and J ends, which lost 4 bases and 4 bases, there was a span of 10 bases. This CDR3 region has 14 residues. Germline CDR1 reads KGHDR; CDR2 reads SFDVKD. The DNA for the CDR3 is TGTGCCACCAGTGAGGGGGGGTGGAATCAGCCCCAGCATTTT. This gives the protein CATSEGGWNQPQHF.

The chain recombines TRBV27 with TRBJ2-3, with a tentative D call TRBD1 (7 bases). This CDR3 contains 14 residues. CDR1 MNHEY and CDR2 SMNVEV come from the germline V gene (reference sequence). V dropped 6 bases and J dropped 10 bases, with 20 bases sitting between them. This CDR3 is CASSHPQGGTAQYF. Here the CDR3 DNA reads TGTGCCAGCAGCCACCCCCAGGGGGGCACAGCGCAGTATTTT.